This TCR beta chain originates from a study of neoadjuvant anti-PD-1 for oral cavity cancer. Study information: Nivolumab at 3 mg/kg was mostly given biweekly, three to four doses, pre-surgery.

Overall study results and limits: Higher pretreatment blood Treg/Th17 ratios correlated with higher pretreatment blood and lower post-treatment tumor TCRbeta clonality.

Assay: immunoSEQ multiplex PCR; the TCRdb copy retains only in-frame clones and omits some. The data contain around 13,000 clones, 76% of them singletons. Time point in this sample: after neoadjuvant nivolumab, at surgical resection. Patients had newly diagnosed, untreated stage II-IVA oral cavity squamous cell carcinoma. This clone was observed a single time. Its antigen is undetermined. The receptor's source is a person aged 40 to 85 with oral cavity squamous cell carcinoma. The sample here was PBMCs, taken after nivolumab (anti-PD-1) treatment.

CDR3 sequence (DNA): TGTGCCAGCAGCTTTTTTTTGGGAAACTACGAGCAGTACTTC. This sequence encodes CASSFFLGNYEQYF. The J gene is TRBJ2-7, the V gene TRBV5-6; D gene unclear. CDR3 size: 14 residues. The V gene's germline CDR1 is SGHDT and CDR2 YYEEEE. Trimming shortened V by 2 bases and J by 3 bases, and 12 bases separated the two germline ends.